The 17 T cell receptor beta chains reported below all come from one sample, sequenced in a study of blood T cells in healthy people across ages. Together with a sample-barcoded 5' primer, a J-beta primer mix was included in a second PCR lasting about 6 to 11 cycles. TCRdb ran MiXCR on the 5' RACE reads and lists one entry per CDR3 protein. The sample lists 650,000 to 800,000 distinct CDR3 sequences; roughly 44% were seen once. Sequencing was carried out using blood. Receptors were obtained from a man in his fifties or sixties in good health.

The CDR3 nucleotides read TGTGCCAGCAGTTTATTAGGGCTAGCGGTACCTAGCACAGATACGCAGTATTTT. This codes for CASSLLGLAVPSTDTQYF. This chain joins TRBV12-3 or TRBV12-4 and TRBJ2-3, with 7 bases aligning to TRBD2. This CDR3 has 18 amino acids. V shed 2 bases and J 0 bases; nucleotides not matched to a gene: 11.

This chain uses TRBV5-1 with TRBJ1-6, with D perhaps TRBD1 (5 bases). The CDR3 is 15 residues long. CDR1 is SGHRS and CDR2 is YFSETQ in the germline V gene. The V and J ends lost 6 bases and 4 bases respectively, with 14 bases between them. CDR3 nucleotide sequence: TGCGCCAGCAACTCCGGGGCTTCGTATAATTCACCCCTCCACTTT. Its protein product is CASNSGASYNSPLHF.

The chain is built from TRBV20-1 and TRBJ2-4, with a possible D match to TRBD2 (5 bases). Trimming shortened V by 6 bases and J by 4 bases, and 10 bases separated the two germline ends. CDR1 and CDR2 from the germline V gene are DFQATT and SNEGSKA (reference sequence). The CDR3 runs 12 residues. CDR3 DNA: TGCAGTGCCAGACTAAGGAAAAACATTCAGTACTTC. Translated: CSARLRKNIQYF.

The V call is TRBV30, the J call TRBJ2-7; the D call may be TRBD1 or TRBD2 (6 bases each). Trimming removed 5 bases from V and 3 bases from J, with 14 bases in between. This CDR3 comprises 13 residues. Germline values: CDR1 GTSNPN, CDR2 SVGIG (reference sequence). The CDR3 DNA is TGTGCCTGGGGCGGGGAACAGGGCTACGAGCAGTACTTC. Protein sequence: CAWGGEQGYEQYF.

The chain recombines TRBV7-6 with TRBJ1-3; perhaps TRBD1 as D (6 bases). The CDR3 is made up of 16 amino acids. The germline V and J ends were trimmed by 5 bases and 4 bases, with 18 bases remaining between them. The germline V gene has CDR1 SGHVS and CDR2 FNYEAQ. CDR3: CASSGRRTDHGNTIYF. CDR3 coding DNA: TGTGCCAGCAGCGGACGTCGGACAGACCACGGAAACACCATATATTTT.

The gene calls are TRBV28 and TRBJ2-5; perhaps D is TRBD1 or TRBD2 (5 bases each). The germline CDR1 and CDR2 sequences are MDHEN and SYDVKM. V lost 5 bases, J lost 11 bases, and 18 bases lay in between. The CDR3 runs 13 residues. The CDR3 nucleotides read TGTGCCAGCAGTCTGCCGGGGCCAGCGGTGCAGTACTTC. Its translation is CASSLPGPAVQYF.

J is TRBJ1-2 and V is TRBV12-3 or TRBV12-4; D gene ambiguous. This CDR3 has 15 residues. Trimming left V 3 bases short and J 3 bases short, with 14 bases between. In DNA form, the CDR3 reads TGTGCCAGCAGTTTCACGGCAGGACCTTACTATGGCTACACCTTC. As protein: CASSFTAGPYYGYTF.

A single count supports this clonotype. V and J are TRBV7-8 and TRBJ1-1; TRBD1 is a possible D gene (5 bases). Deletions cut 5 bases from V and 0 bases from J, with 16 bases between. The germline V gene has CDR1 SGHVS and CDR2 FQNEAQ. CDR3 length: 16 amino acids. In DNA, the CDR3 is TGTGCCAGCAGCCTAGGTTCAGGGCCCTTGAACACTGAAGCTTTCTTT. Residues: CASSLGSGPLNTEAFF.

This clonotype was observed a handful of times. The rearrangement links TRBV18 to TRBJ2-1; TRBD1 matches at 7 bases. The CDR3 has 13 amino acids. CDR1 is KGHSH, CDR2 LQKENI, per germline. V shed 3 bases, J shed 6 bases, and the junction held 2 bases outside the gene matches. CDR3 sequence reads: CASSPTGTNEQFF. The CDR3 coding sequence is TGTGCCAGCTCACCGACAGGGACCAATGAGCAGTTCTTC.

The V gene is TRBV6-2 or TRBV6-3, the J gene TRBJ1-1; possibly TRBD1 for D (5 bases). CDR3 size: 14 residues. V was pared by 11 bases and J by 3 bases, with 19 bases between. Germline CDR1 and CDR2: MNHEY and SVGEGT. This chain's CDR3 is CACTRGVVDTEAFF. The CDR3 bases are TGTGCCTGCACGCGGGGGGTTGTGGACACTGAAGCTTTCTTT.

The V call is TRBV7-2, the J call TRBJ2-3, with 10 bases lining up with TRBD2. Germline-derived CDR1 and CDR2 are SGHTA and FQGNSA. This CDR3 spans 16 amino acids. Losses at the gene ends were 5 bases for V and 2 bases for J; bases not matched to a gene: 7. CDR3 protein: CASSLGAGGITDTQYF. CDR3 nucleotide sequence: TGTGCCAGCAGCCTAGGAGCGGGGGGGATCACAGATACGCAGTATTTT.

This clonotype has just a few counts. The CDR3 region has the DNA TGTGCCACCTCGGACAGCACCCAAGAGACCCAGTACTTC. It specifies CATSDSTQETQYF. This chain connects TRBV25-1 to TRBJ2-5, with a weak D call TRBD1 (6 bases). V was pared by 10 bases and J by 1 base, with 13 bases between. This CDR3 spans 13 amino acids. Germline V gene data show CDR1 as MGHDK and CDR2 as SYGVNS. The full variable domain, rest sourced from reference TRBV25-1 and TRBJ2-5, is EADIYQTPRYLVIGTGKKITLECSQTMGHDKMYWYQQDPGMELHLIHYSYGVNSTEKGDLSSESTVSRIRTEHFPLTLESARPSHTSQYLCATSDSTQETQYFGPGTRLLVL.

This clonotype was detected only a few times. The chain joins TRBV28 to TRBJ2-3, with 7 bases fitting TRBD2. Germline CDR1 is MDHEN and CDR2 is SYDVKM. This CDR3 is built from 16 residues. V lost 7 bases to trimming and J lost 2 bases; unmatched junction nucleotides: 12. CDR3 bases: TGTGCCAGCAATGGACCGAGCGGGGTACTCACAGATACGCAGTATTTT. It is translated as CASNGPSGVLTDTQYF.

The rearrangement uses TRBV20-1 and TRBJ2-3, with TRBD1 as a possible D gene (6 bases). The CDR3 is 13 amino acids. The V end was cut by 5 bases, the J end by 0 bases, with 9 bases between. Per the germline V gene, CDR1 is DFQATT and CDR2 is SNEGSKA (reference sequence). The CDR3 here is CSAPRGSTDTQYF. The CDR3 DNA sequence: TGCAGTGCTCCGAGGGGGAGCACAGATACGCAGTATTTT.

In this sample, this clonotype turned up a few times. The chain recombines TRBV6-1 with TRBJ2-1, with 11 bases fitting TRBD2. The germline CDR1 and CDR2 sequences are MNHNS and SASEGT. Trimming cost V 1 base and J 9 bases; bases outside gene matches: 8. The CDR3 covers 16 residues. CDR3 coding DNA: TGTGCCAGCAGTGAAGTGGCCACTAGCGGGGGTGGTGAGCAGTTCTTC. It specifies CASSEVATSGGGEQFF.

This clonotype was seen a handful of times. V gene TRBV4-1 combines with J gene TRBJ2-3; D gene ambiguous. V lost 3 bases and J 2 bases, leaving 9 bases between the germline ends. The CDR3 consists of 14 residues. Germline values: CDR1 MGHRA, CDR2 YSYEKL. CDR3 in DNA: TGCGCCAGCAGCCAGGGTACAATCACAGATACGCAGTATTTT. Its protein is CASSQGTITDTQYF.

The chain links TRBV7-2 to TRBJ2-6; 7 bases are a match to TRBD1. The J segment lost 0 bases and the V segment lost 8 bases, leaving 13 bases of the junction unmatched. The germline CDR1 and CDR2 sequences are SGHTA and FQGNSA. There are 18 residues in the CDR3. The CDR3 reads CASAPYTGAGSGANVLTF. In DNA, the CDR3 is TGTGCCAGCGCTCCCTATACAGGGGCGGGCTCTGGGGCCAACGTCCTGACTTTC. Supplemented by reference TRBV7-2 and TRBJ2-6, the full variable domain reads GAGVSQSPSNKVTEKGKDVELRCDPISGHTALYWYRQSLGQGLEFLIYFQGNSAPDKSGLPSDRFSAERTGGSVSTLTIQRTQQEDSAVYLCASAPYTGAGSGANVLTFGAGSRLTVL.